This passage covers 8 T cell receptor beta chains from one sample sequenced in a study of blood T cell repertoires in COVID-19. Here immunoSEQ multiplex PCR was the method, and the copy in TCRdb shows in-frame clones only, minus some. The sample carries 350,000 to 450,000 clones, around 87% recorded once. The sample comprised PBMCs or T cells enriched from blood (not recorded which). Receptors were obtained from a man between 40 and 49 years old in a cohort exposed to, infected with or recovered from COVID-19 (not recorded which).

This CDR3 reads CASWTGWSRGTEAFF. DNA for the CDR3: TGTGCCAGCTGGACAGGGTGGTCTCGTGGCACTGAAGCTTTCTTT. This chain uses TRBV6-5 with TRBJ1-1, with 8 bases that match TRBD1. The trim removed 8 bases at V and 4 bases at J, leaving 12 bases unmatched. Germline V CDR1 and CDR2: MNHEY, SVGAGI. The CDR3 has 15 amino acids.

J is TRBJ1-1 and V is TRBV5-1; possibly TRBD1 for D (5 bases). The V end was cut by 2 bases, the J end by 1 base, with 9 bases between. Per germline, CDR1 SGHRS and CDR2 YFSETQ. The CDR3 extends over 14 amino acids. In DNA form, the CDR3 reads TGCGCCAGCAGCTTCGGGAGGGGGAACACTGAAGCTTTCTTT. This gives the protein CASSFGRGNTEAFF.

DNA for the CDR3: TGTGCCAGCACCCCGGGAAAGGCGGGGGGGCATGAGCAGTTCTTC. Translated, it gives CASTPGKAGGHEQFF. The J gene is TRBJ2-1, the V gene TRBV6-5, with 9 nucleotides matching TRBD2. J was trimmed by 8 bases and V by 7 bases; bases with no gene match: 12. Germline CDR1 and CDR2: MNHEY and SVGAGI. The CDR3 consists of 15 residues.

The genes are TRBV11-2 and TRBJ1-4; no reliable D call. Trimming stripped 4 bases from V and 7 bases from J, with 13 bases between. Germline V gene sequence: CDR1 SGHAT, CDR2 FQNNGV. This CDR3 spans 14 amino acids. This CDR3 reads CASSSGLGFEKLFF. The CDR3 DNA reads as TGTGCCAGCAGCTCCGGACTGGGTTTTGAAAAACTGTTTTTT.

The genes are TRBV5-4 and TRBJ1-3; TRBD1 is a possible D gene (5 bases). Germline values: CDR1 SGHNT, CDR2 YYREEE (reference sequence). V lost 0 bases, J lost 0 bases, and 13 bases lay in between. The CDR3 totals 17 residues. The CDR3 reads CASSLGTGGASGNTIYF. CDR3 nucleotide sequence: TGTGCCAGCAGCTTGGGCACGGGCGGGGCCTCTGGAAACACCATATATTTT.

The chain employs TRBV6-6 and TRBJ2-5; 10 bases match TRBD2. Germline V CDR1 and CDR2: MNHNY, SVGAGI (reference sequence). The CDR3 totals 15 residues. V lost 3 bases, J lost 5 bases, and 6 bases stayed unmatched. The CDR3 nucleotides are TGTGCCAGCAGTTATTACGGGACTAGCGAGGAGACCCAGTACTTC. It is translated as CASSYYGTSEETQYF.

V gene TRBV7-9 combines with J gene TRBJ2-3; perhaps TRBD1 as D (5 bases). The ends were cut back, 5 bases at V and 3 bases at J, with 9 bases in the middle. The germline V gene has CDR1 SEHNR and CDR2 FQNEAQ (reference sequence). The CDR3 length is 13 residues. The CDR3 DNA reads as TGTGCCAGCAGCCGCGGACAAACAGATACGCAGTATTTT. Translating gives CASSRGQTDTQYF.

The rearrangement joins TRBV15 to TRBJ1-2; TRBD1 might be the D (5 bases). Germline CDR1 reads LNHNV; CDR2 reads YYDKDF (reference sequence). This CDR3 spans 15 amino acids. V lost 0 bases to trimming and J lost 6 bases, with 14 bases between them. The CDR3, as DNA: TGTGCCACCAGCAGAGATAGGTCAGGGAATAATGGCTACACCTTC. Protein product: CATSRDRSGNNGYTF.